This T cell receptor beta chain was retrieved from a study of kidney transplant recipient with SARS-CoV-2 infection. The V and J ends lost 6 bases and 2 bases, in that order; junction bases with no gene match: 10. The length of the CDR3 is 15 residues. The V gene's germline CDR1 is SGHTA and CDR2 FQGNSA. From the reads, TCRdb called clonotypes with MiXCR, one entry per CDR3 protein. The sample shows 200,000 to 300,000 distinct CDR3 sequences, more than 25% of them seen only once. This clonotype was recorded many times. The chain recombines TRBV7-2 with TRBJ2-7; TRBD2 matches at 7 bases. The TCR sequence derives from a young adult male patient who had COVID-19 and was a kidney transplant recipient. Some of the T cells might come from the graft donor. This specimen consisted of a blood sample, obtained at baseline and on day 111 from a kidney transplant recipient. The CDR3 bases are TGTGCCAGCAGAATCGGACTAGACGTGCCCTACGAGCAGTACTTC. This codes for CASRIGLDVPYEQYF.